These 18 T cell receptor beta chains came from one sample sequenced in a study of blood T cell repertoires in COVID-19. Generated by immunoSEQ multiplex PCR, the TCRdb table keeps only in-frame clones and is missing some. The data hold about 220,000 clones, with 80% to 90% observed a single time. Sequencing was done on a sample of peripheral blood. Receptors were obtained from a man in his thirties or forties with active or convalescent COVID-19.

The chain joins TRBV11-1 to TRBJ2-7; 8 bases align to TRBD1. CDR1 is SGHAT and CDR2 is FQDESV in the germline V gene (reference sequence). The CDR3 loop spans 12 amino acids. After removal of 4 bases from V and 5 bases from J, the junction contained 1 base not matched to a gene. CDR3 residues: CASSSDRDEQYF. The CDR3 DNA reads as TGTGCCAGCAGCTCGGACAGGGACGAGCAGTACTTC.

The genes are TRBV6-5 and TRBJ2-5, with a tentative D call TRBD1 (6 bases). The V end lost 0 bases, the J end lost 1 base, and 12 bases lay between the germline ends. Germline CDR1 MNHEY, CDR2 SVGAGI. The CDR3 has 16 residues. The DNA for the CDR3 is TGTGCCAGCAGTTACTCGATAATGGGGGCCCAAGAGACCCAGTACTTC. It codes for CASSYSIMGAQETQYF.

This clone was observed a handful of times. The V and J genes are TRBV28 and TRBJ1-2; 7 bases fit TRBD1. CDR1 and CDR2 (germline): MDHEN, SYDVKM. V lost 5 bases to trimming and J lost 4 bases; unmatched junction nucleotides: 7. The CDR3 consists of 14 residues. CDR3 in amino acids: CASSQFGTVYGYTF. CDR3 DNA sequence: TGTGCCAGCAGTCAATTCGGGACAGTCTATGGCTACACCTTC.

The chain employs TRBV13 and TRBJ2-3, with 10 bases matching TRBD2. The V gene end was trimmed by 2 bases and the J gene end by 4 bases; junction bases not matched to a gene: 9. CDR3 length equals 17 residues. Germline V gene sequence: CDR1 PRHDT, CDR2 FYEKMQ (reference sequence). The CDR3 is CASSLRRLAGEADTQYF. The CDR3 DNA follows: TGTGCCAGCAGCTTAAGGAGGCTAGCGGGGGAAGCAGATACGCAGTATTTT.

This chain links TRBV25-1 with TRBJ2-3, with 14 bases matching TRBD2. Germline-derived CDR1 and CDR2 are MGHDK and SYGVNS. This CDR3 has 16 residues. Unmatched junction bases numbered 3, after V lost 3 bases and J lost 4 bases. CDR3 DNA: TGTGCCAGCAGTGACCGACTAGCGGGAGGGGCAGATACGCAGTATTTT. This encodes CASSDRLAGGADTQYF.

This chain connects TRBV10-3 to TRBJ1-5; 7 positions match TRBD1. The length of the CDR3 is 13 residues. V dropped 8 bases and J dropped 6; count of bases not matched to a gene: 7. Germline V gene lookup returns CDR1 ENHRY and CDR2 SYGVKD. The CDR3 is CAIAGTEVQPQHF. CDR3 DNA: TGTGCCATCGCCGGGACAGAAGTTCAGCCCCAGCATTTT.

The rearrangement links TRBV19 to TRBJ1-1, with 11 bases that match TRBD1. Germline lookup yields CDR1 LNHDA and CDR2 SQIVND (reference sequence). The CDR3 runs 14 residues. With V trimmed by 6 bases and J by 5 bases, 5 bases remained unmatched. CDR3 DNA sequence: TGTGCCAGTAGAACCGGGACAGGGGGTACTGAAGCTTTCTTT. Translating it yields CASRTGTGGTEAFF. Full variable domain (rest looked up from reference TRBV19 and TRBJ1-1): DGGITQSPKYLFRKEGQNVTLSCEQNLNHDAMYWYRQDPGQGLRLIYYSQIVNDFQKGDIAEGYSVSREKKESFPLTVTSAQKNPTAFYLCASRTGTGGTEAFFGQGTRLTVV.

The gene calls are TRBV6-1 and TRBJ1-6; D possibly corresponds to TRBD1 (6 bases). The V gene's germline CDR1 is MNHNS and CDR2 SASEGT. CDR3 size: 16 residues. V gave up 2 bases and J gave up 5 bases, with 13 bases separating them. DNA of the CDR3: TGTGCCAGCAGTGAAAGGGGGGGATACAATAATTCACCCCTCCACTTT. Its translation: CASSERGGYNNSPLHF.

The CDR3 spells CAARAGRTDTQYF. The CDR3, as DNA: TGTGCCGCGAGGGCGGGGCGCACAGATACGCAGTATTTT. V gene TRBV6-5 combines with J gene TRBJ2-3, with D possibly TRBD2 on 6 matching bases. Germline assignment: CDR1 MNHEY and CDR2 SVGAGI. Trimming removed 11 bases from V and 1 base from J, with 13 bases in between. The CDR3 totals 13 residues.

This rearrangement joins TRBV3-1 (or the pseudogene TRBV3-2) to TRBJ2-7; D is possibly TRBD1 (5 bases). This CDR3 is 15 amino acids long. The germline V gene has CDR1 LGHDT and CDR2 YNNKEL (reference sequence). Trimming left V 2 bases short and J 2 bases short, with 13 bases between. The CDR3 protein is CASSQRQGTPYEQYF. CDR3 nucleotides: TGTGCCAGCAGCCAAAGGCAGGGTACCCCCTACGAGCAGTACTTC.

The rearrangement uses TRBV28 and TRBJ1-5; D unclear. Trimming left V 5 bases short and J 2 bases short, with 16 bases between. From germline, CDR1 is MDHEN and CDR2 SYDVKM. The CDR3 is 16 residues long. The CDR3 DNA sequence: TGTGCCAGCAGTGCGGGTGTTGGTTTGGGCAATCAGCCCCAGCATTTT. Its translation: CASSAGVGLGNQPQHF.

The rearrangement uses TRBV7-9 and TRBJ2-7; D gene uncertain. The V and J ends lost 3 bases and 3 bases respectively, with 6 bases between them. The CDR3 runs 12 residues. The V gene's germline CDR1 is SEHNR and CDR2 FQNEAQ (reference sequence). The CDR3 DNA reads as TGTGCCAGCAGCTTTGGCAACTACGAGCAGTACTTC. Amino acids: CASSFGNYEQYF.

This chain uses TRBV28 with TRBJ1-1, with 7 bases aligning to TRBD1. V was clipped by 8 bases and J by 3 bases; unmatched bases: 9. The germline gives CDR1 MDHEN, CDR2 SYDVKM. This CDR3 region has 14 residues. The DNA of the CDR3 is TGTGCCAGCGTTCCGGGACAGAGACACACTGAAGCTTTCTTT. Residues: CASVPGQRHTEAFF.

The rearrangement uses TRBV30 and TRBJ1-2, with D unclear. CDR1 is GTSNPN and CDR2 is SVGIG in the germline V gene (reference sequence). The CDR3 has 11 residues. Deletions cut 4 bases from V and 4 bases from J, with 7 bases between. The CDR3 nucleotides read TGTGCCTGGAATTTCGGCTATGGCTACACCTTC. It yields the protein CAWNFGYGYTF.

The CDR3 bases are TGTGCCAGCAGTCCACAGGGGGCGGGTGGCTACACCTTC. This translates into CASSPQGAGGYTF. The rearrangement uses TRBV27 and TRBJ1-2; 9 positions match TRBD1. Germline V gives CDR1 MNHEY, CDR2 SMNVEV (reference sequence). The CDR3 totals 13 residues. V dropped 5 bases and J dropped 7; count of bases not matched to a gene: 5.

With respect to this clone: The missing conserved phenylalanine or tryptophan at the end of this CDR3 makes a read error likely. The chain is built from TRBV6-5 and TRBJ2-7; D possibly corresponds to TRBD1 (5 bases). Deletions cut 6 bases from V and 0 bases from J, with 12 bases between. Germline loops: CDR1 MNHEY, CDR2 SVGAGI. The CDR3 contains 14 residues. The CDR3 here is CASRAGGASYEQYL. The CDR3 DNA reads TGTGCCAGCAGAGCCGGTGGGGCCTCCTACGAGCAGTACCTC.

The rearrangement uses TRBV7-9 and TRBJ2-5; 7 bases align to TRBD1. Germline V gene sequence: CDR1 SEHNR, CDR2 FQNEAQ (reference sequence). The CDR3 runs to 14 residues. The trim removed 5 bases at V and 7 bases at J, leaving 10 bases unmatched. CDR3 nucleotide sequence: TGTGCCAGCAGCCCCGGGGACAGTTGGGGGACCCAGTACTTC. This gives the protein CASSPGDSWGTQYF.

The V gene is TRBV24-1, the J gene TRBJ2-7, with 7 bases fitting TRBD1. J was trimmed by 5 bases and V by 4 bases; bases with no gene match: 13. CDR3 length: 16 residues. Looked up from germline, CDR1 is KGHDR and CDR2 is SFDVKD. The CDR3, as DNA: TGTGCCACCAGTGAGATTGGGCGGACAGGCAGGGACGAGCAGTACTTC. Its protein is CATSEIGRTGRDEQYF.